The clone carrying this TCR beta chain was counted a single time. This sample is part of a study of beta chain features in type 1 diabetes. All of the isolated RNA was reverse transcribed, so expressed TCRB transcripts were sequenced. Profiling relied on immunoSEQ multiplex PCR, and the TCRdb table lists in-frame clones only, not all of them. The sample yields about 250,000 clones, less than 15% seen once. CDR3 length: 16 amino acids. Germline CDR1 is KGHSH and CDR2 is LQKENI. After removal of 4 bases from V and 0 bases from J, the junction contained 8 bases not matched to a gene. Sequenced material: naive CD4+ T cells from blood. The source of this sequence is a woman in her thirties or forties in good health. The gene calls are TRBV18 and TRBJ1-1; TRBD1 matches 7 bases. In nucleotides, the CDR3 is TGTGCCAGCTCACAAACCCAGGGACAGCTGAACACTGAAGCTTTCTTT. Protein: CASSQTQGQLNTEAFF.